This TCR beta chain came from a study of cytomegalovirus exposure and HLA in healthy donors. Findings and limits, study-wide: According to a subsequent analysis, TCR clusters from the first cohort were inclined to appear together in the 100 to 150 validation repertoires.

V was clipped by 4 bases and J by 3 bases, with 12 bases between them. Germline-derived CDR1 and CDR2 are SNHLY and FYNNEI. This CDR3 spans 15 amino acids. With respect to this clone: Antigen unknown.

Libraries were prepared by immunoSEQ multiplex PCR; TCRdb keeps only in-frame clonotypes and omits some of them. The repertoire has about 160,000 clones, nearly 90% of them found once; the top ten carry 4% to 4.5%. The 120-subject validation cohort, separate from the 666-subject first cohort, included the donors. The V call is TRBV2, the J call TRBJ2-2, with D uncertain. This TCR was sampled from a man younger than 35 in good health and CMV-seropositive. Sequencing input: PBMCs. The CDR3 is CASSVSSLDTGELFF. DNA of the CDR3: TGTGCCAGCAGTGTCTCCTCGCTAGACACCGGGGAGCTGTTTTTT.